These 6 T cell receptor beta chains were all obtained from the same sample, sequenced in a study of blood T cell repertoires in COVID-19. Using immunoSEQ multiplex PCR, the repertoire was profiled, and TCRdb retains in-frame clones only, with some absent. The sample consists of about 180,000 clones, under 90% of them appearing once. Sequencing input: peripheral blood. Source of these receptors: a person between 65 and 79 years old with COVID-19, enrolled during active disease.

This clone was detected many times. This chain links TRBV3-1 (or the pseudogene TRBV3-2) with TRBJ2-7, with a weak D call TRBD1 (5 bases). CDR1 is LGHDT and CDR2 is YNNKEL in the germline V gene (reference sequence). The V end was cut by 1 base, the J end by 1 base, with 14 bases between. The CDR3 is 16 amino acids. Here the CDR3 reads CASSQGQSVGSYEQYF. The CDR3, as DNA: TGTGCCAGCAGCCAAGGACAGTCGGTAGGGTCCTACGAGCAGTACTTC.

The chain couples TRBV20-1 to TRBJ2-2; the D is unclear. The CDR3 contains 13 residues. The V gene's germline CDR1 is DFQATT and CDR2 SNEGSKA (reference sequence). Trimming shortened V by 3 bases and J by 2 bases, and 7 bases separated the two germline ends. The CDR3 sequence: CSASPRNTGELFF. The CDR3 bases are TGCAGTGCTAGTCCCAGAAACACCGGGGAGCTGTTTTTT.

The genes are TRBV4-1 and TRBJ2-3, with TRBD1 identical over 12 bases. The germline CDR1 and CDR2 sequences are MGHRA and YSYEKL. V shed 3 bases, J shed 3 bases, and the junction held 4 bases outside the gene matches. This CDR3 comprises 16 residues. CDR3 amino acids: CASSHPGQGATDTQYF. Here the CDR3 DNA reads TGCGCCAGCAGCCACCCGGGACAGGGGGCAACAGATACGCAGTATTTT.

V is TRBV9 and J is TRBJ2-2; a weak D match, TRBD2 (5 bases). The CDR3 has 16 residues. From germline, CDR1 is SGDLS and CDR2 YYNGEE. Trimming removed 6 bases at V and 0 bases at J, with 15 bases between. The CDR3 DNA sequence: TGTGCCAGCACGAGACGGGAAGAATCGAACACCGGGGAGCTGTTTTTT. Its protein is CASTRREESNTGELFF.

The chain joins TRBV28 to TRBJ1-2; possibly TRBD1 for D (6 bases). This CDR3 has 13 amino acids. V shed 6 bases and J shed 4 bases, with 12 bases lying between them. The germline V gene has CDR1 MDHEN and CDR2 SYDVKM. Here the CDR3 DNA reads TGTGCCAGCAGGGGACACGGAACCTATGGCTACACCTTC. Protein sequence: CASRGHGTYGYTF.

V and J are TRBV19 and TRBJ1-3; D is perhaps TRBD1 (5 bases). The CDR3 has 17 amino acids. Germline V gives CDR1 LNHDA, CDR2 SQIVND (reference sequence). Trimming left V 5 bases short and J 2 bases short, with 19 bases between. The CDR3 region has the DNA TGTGCCAGTAGTGGGGCGGCCCCCCAGGCCACTGGAAACACCATATATTTT. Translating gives CASSGAAPQATGNTIYF.